The present entry profiles one TCR beta chain with its context. The antigen is unknown. The CDR3 extends over 14 amino acids. The germline V and J ends were trimmed by 7 bases and 4 bases, with 16 bases remaining between them. Germline assignment: CDR1 MNHNS and CDR2 SASEGT. PCR was performed using 60 Vbeta and 13 Jbeta primers. The table came from immunoSEQ multiplex PCR; TCRdb's copy has only in-frame clones and leaves some out. The table has around 92,000 clones, 65% to 80% seen once; the top ten hold approximately 3%. This entry comes from a study of cytomegalovirus exposure and HLA in healthy donors. Study at large: An earlier analysis identified 117 million unique TCR beta sequences in 150 million to 200 million T cells.

Study-level points and caveats: Rare TCR sequences predominated, though certain public TCRs were found in many donors. Roughly uniform depth of sequencing across donors was assumed in presence/absence analyses. One variant, a missense change in DCLRE1C, was linked in a later analysis to TCR beta V- and J-gene trimming.

The chain has TRBV6-1 and TRBJ1-2, with D perhaps matching TRBD1 (5 bases). The specimen was PBMCs. This TCR was sampled from a female donor in good health and CMV-seropositive. The CDR3: CASTRGGSGYGYTF. CDR3 coding DNA: TGTGCCAGCACTAGGGGTGGTAGTGGCTATGGCTACACCTTC.